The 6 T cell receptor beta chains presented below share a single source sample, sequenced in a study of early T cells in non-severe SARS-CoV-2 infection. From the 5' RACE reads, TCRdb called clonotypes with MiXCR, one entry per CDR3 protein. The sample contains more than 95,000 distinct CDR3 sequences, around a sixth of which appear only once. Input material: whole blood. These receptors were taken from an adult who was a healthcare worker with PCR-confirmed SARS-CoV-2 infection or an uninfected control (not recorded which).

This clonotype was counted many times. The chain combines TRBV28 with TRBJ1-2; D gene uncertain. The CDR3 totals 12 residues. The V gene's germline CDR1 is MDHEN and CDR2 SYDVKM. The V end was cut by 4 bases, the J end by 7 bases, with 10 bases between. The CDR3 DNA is TGTGCCAGCAGTTCGCAAACCGGTGGCTACACCTTC. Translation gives CASSSQTGGYTF.

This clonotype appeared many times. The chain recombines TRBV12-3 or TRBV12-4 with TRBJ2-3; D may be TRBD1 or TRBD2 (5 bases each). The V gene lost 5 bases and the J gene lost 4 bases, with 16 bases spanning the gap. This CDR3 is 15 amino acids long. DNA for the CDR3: TGTGCCAGCAGTCTCCAGGTCGGGGCCGCAGATACGCAGTATTTT. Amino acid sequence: CASSLQVGAADTQYF.

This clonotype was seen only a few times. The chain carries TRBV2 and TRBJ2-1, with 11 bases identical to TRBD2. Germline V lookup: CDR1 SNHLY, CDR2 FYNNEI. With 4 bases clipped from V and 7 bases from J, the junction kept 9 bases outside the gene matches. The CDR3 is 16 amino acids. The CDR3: CASSATLAGVRNEQFF. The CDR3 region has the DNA TGTGCCAGCAGTGCTACACTAGCGGGAGTTCGGAATGAGCAGTTCTTC.

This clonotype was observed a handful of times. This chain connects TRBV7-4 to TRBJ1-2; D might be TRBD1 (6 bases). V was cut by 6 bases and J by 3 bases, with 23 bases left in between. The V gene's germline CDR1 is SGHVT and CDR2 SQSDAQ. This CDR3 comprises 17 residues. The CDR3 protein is CASRTFPGTTNYYGYTF. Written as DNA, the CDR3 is TGTGCCAGCAGAACGTTCCCCGGGACAACGAACTACTATGGCTACACCTTC.

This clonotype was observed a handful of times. CDR3 loop: CASSQADLADTQYF. As DNA, the CDR3 is TGCGCCAGCAGCCAAGCCGATTTAGCAGATACGCAGTATTTT. The chain is built from TRBV4-1 and TRBJ2-3; no firm D call. The germline V and J ends were trimmed by 1 base and 4 bases, with 9 bases remaining between them. From germline, CDR1 is MGHRA and CDR2 YSYEKL. The CDR3 consists of 14 residues.

The CDR3 loop reads CASKLAGEAQETQYF. The CDR3 DNA reads TGTGCCAGCAAACTAGCGGGGGAGGCTCAAGAGACCCAGTACTTC. V and J are TRBV27 and TRBJ2-5; 11 positions agree with TRBD2. V was pared by 7 bases and J by 2 bases, with 6 bases of the junction left unmatched. Germline CDR1 is MNHEY and CDR2 is SMNVEV (reference sequence). The CDR3 has 15 amino acids.